Each of the 29 T cell receptor beta chains below was sequenced from the same sample in a study of T cell responses to AZD1222 COVID-19 vaccine. Only in-frame clones appear in the TCRdb table, and some are missing; sequencing was by immunoSEQ multiplex PCR. In the table there are around 96,000 clones, around 84% of which are singletons. Here the sequenced sample was peripheral blood, taken 28 days after the second AZD1222 dose. These receptor sequences come from an adult who received the AZD1222 COVID-19 vaccine.

The table lists this clone with a few counts. This chain joins TRBV7-8 and TRBJ1-4, with D possibly TRBD1 on 6 matching bases. This CDR3 contains 16 residues. Trimming left V 2 bases short and J 0 bases short, with 10 bases between. CDR1 and CDR2 (germline): SGHVS, FQNEAQ. The CDR3 DNA reads as TGTGCCAGCAGCTTACCGACAGGACCAACTAATGAAAAACTGTTTTTT. Translation: CASSLPTGPTNEKLFF.

The chain has TRBV3-1 (or the pseudogene TRBV3-2) and TRBJ1-4, with TRBD1 matching over 8 bases. Germline V CDR1 and CDR2: LGHDT, YNNKEL (reference sequence). Germline trimming cut 4 bases from V and 7 bases from J; bases unmatched to any gene: 5. The CDR3 is 14 amino acids. CDR3 nucleotides: TGTGCCAGCAGCCTCCGGACAGGGACTGAAAAACTGTTTTTT. Translated, it gives CASSLRTGTEKLFF.

The chain has TRBV18 and TRBJ2-6; D gene uncertain. CDR1 is KGHSH and CDR2 is LQKENI in the germline V gene. V lost 2 bases to trimming and J lost 0 bases, with 8 bases between them. The CDR3 runs 16 residues. The CDR3: CASSPKELSGANVLTF. DNA of the CDR3: TGTGCCAGCTCACCAAAAGAGCTCTCTGGGGCCAACGTCCTGACTTTC. The full variable domain, in which reference TRBV18 and TRBJ2-6 provide the parts outside the CDR3, is NAGVMQNPRHLVRRRGQEARLRCSPMKGHSHVYWYRQLPEEGLKFMVYLQKENIIDESGMPKERFSAEFPKEGPSILRIQQVVRGDSAAYFCASSPKELSGANVLTFGAGSRLTVL.

This chain links TRBV5-1 with TRBJ2-3; maybe TRBD2 (6 bases). The CDR3 contains 13 residues. Trimming took off 4 bases at V and 4 bases at J, with 10 bases between the two ends. Germline CDR1 and CDR2: SGHRS and YFSETQ. The CDR3 loop reads CASSPGGPDTQYF. For the CDR3, the DNA is TGCGCCAGCAGCCCCGGGGGTCCAGATACGCAGTATTTT. Full variable domain (remainder filled in from reference TRBV5-1 and TRBJ2-3): KAGVTQTPRYLIKTRGQQVTLSCSPISGHRSVSWYQQTPGQGLQFLFEYFSETQRNKGNFPGRFSGRQFSNSRSEMNVSTLELGDSALYLCASSPGGPDTQYFGPGTRLTVL.

This sequence joins TRBV5-1 and TRBJ2-7; a weak D match, TRBD1 (5 bases). Trimming cost V 2 bases and J 5 bases, with 8 bases left between them. This CDR3 has 12 amino acids. Germline V gene data show CDR1 as SGHRS and CDR2 as YFSETQ. The CDR3 loop is CASSLRGDEQYF. The CDR3 region has the DNA TGCGCCAGCAGCTTAAGGGGCGACGAGCAGTACTTC.

The chain has TRBV6-5 and TRBJ1-1; D may be TRBD1 (5 bases). The V gene's germline CDR1 is MNHEY and CDR2 SVGAGI. V lost 8 bases to trimming and J lost 3 bases, with 19 bases between them. The CDR3 runs 15 residues. CDR3 sequence reads: CASLRNRIIDTEAFF. DNA of the CDR3: TGTGCCAGCCTCCGAAACAGGATCATCGACACTGAAGCTTTCTTT.

This rearrangement joins TRBV5-1 to TRBJ2-5, with D uncertain. Germline V CDR1 and CDR2: SGHRS, YFSETQ. Trimming cost V 7 bases and J 2 bases, with 12 bases left between them. The CDR3 is 13 amino acids. This CDR3 reads CASGGMGQETQYF. In DNA form, the CDR3 reads TGCGCCAGCGGCGGAATGGGACAAGAGACCCAGTACTTC.

This clone was counted a few times. At one boundary the junction diverges from the germline segment, which might be a read error. V and J are TRBV5-1 and TRBJ2-7; 8 bases map to TRBD2. Germline V gives CDR1 SGHRS, CDR2 YFSETQ. This CDR3 is built from 16 residues. The CDR3 region has the DNA TGCGCCAGCAGATTGGATAGCGGGGACTCCTCCTACGAGCAGTACTTC. Its protein product is CASRLDSGDSSYEQYF.

The chain links TRBV7-2 to TRBJ2-7, with D possibly matching TRBD2 (5 bases). V lost 6 bases, J lost 0 bases, and 12 bases lay in between. Per germline, CDR1 SGHTA and CDR2 FQGNSA. The CDR3 contains 14 residues. The CDR3 sequence: CASSPDWSSYEQYF. CDR3 nucleotides: TGTGCCAGCAGTCCGGACTGGTCCTCCTACGAGCAGTACTTC.

This clone appeared a single time. The chain joins TRBV7-9 to TRBJ2-3, with D possibly TRBD1 on 5 matching bases. The V end was cut by 2 bases, the J end by 5 bases, with 8 bases between. CDR1 and CDR2 (germline): SEHNR, FQNEAQ (reference sequence). CDR3 length: 13 amino acids. CDR3 loop: CASSLLGEDTQYF. The CDR3 DNA reads as TGTGCCAGCAGCTTATTAGGGGAAGATACGCAGTATTTT.

This rearrangement joins TRBV5-1 to TRBJ1-2, with 10 nucleotides matching TRBD1. After removal of 5 bases from V and 4 bases from J, the junction contained 5 bases not matched to a gene. Germline CDR1 reads SGHRS; CDR2 reads YFSETQ. The CDR3 extends over 14 amino acids. The CDR3 sequence: CASSMGQGPYGYTF. The CDR3 DNA follows: TGCGCCAGCAGTATGGGACAGGGGCCCTATGGCTACACCTTC. Supplemented by reference TRBV5-1 and TRBJ1-2, the full variable domain reads KAGVTQTPRYLIKTRGQQVTLSCSPISGHRSVSWYQQTPGQGLQFLFEYFSETQRNKGNFPGRFSGRQFSNSRSEMNVSTLELGDSALYLCASSMGQGPYGYTFGSGTRLTVV.

The V gene is TRBV7-6, the J gene TRBJ2-7; weak D call: TRBD2 (6 bases). V lost 4 bases and J lost 3, with 13 bases in between. CDR3 length: 14 residues. CDR1 is SGHVS and CDR2 is FNYEAQ in the germline V gene. CDR3 sequence: CASSSAGILYEQYF. In nucleotides, the CDR3 is TGTGCCAGCAGCTCGGCGGGAATTCTCTACGAGCAGTACTTC.

The chain has TRBV19 and TRBJ1-6; 9 positions agree with TRBD1. The CDR3 sequence is 14 residues long. CDR1 LNHDA and CDR2 SQIVND come from the germline V gene (reference sequence). The ends lost 5 bases at V and 7 bases at J; junction bases unmatched: 3. The CDR3 bases are TGTGCCAGTAGTGAAGGACAGGGGAATTCACCCCTCCACTTT. Translated, it gives CASSEGQGNSPLHF. Drawing the rest from reference TRBV19 and TRBJ1-6, the complete variable domain is DGGITQSPKYLFRKEGQNVTLSCEQNLNHDAMYWYRQDPGQGLRLIYYSQIVNDFQKGDIAEGYSVSREKKESFPLTVTSAQKNPTAFYLCASSEGQGNSPLHFGNGTRLTVT.

This clone was seen at least ten times. The rearrangement links TRBV28 to TRBJ2-3; 8 nucleotides align to TRBD1. Germline-derived CDR1 and CDR2 are MDHEN and SYDVKM. This CDR3 is 13 amino acids long. V was pared by 6 bases and J by 4 bases, with 3 bases of the junction left unmatched. The CDR3 here is CASRTTGADTQYF. For the CDR3, the DNA is TGTGCCAGCAGAACGACAGGGGCAGATACGCAGTATTTT.

This clone is a singleton in its sample. The chain joins TRBV7-9 to TRBJ1-3; D ambiguous. Trimming cost V 3 bases and J 0 bases, with 6 bases left between them. The germline CDR1 and CDR2 sequences are SEHNR and FQNEAQ (reference sequence). The CDR3 is 14 amino acids. CDR3: CASSFGTSGNTIYF. CDR3 DNA sequence: TGTGCCAGCAGCTTTGGCACCTCTGGAAACACCATATATTTT.

The chain employs TRBV10-3 and TRBJ1-4; TRBD1 aligns across 8 bases. The trim removed 5 bases at V and 7 bases at J, leaving 6 bases unmatched. The CDR3 is 14 amino acids. The germline gives CDR1 ENHRY, CDR2 SYGVKD. This CDR3 is CAISPGQGSEKLFF. CDR3 nucleotide sequence: TGTGCCATCAGTCCCGGACAGGGTAGTGAAAAACTGTTTTTT.

This sequence joins TRBV19 and TRBJ1-6; no clear D gene. Germline V CDR1 and CDR2: LNHDA, SQIVND (reference sequence). V was clipped by 4 bases and J by 5 bases, with 6 bases between them. There are 13 residues in the CDR3. The CDR3 sequence: CASSRKDNSPLHF. The CDR3 DNA reads as TGTGCCAGTAGTAGGAAGGATAATTCACCCCTCCACTTT.

V gene TRBV29-1 combines with J gene TRBJ1-2; TRBD1 might be the D (5 bases). V was shortened by 6 bases and J by 0 bases, with 14 bases between the two germline ends. CDR3 length: 14 amino acids. From germline, CDR1 is SQVTM and CDR2 ANQGSEA. The CDR3 spells CSVQDTGANYGYTF. The CDR3 DNA sequence: TGCAGCGTCCAGGATACAGGAGCTAACTATGGCTACACCTTC. The full variable domain, its missing parts supplied by reference TRBV29-1 and TRBJ1-2, is SAVISQKPSRDICQRGTSLTIQCQVDSQVTMMFWYRQQPGQSLTLIATANQGSEATYESGFVIDKFPISRPNLTFSTLTVSNMSPEDSSIYLCSVQDTGANYGYTFGSGTRLTVV.

The gene calls are TRBV7-2 and TRBJ2-5, with D maybe TRBD2 (6 bases). Germline V lookup: CDR1 SGHTA, CDR2 FQGNSA. This CDR3 comprises 13 residues. V lost 4 bases to trimming and J lost 2 bases, with 8 bases between them. CDR3 in amino acids: CASSSSVQETQYF. The CDR3 coding sequence is TGTGCCAGCAGCTCTAGCGTACAAGAGACCCAGTACTTC.

V is TRBV7-2 and J is TRBJ2-4; the D call may be TRBD1 or TRBD2 (5 bases each). Looked up from germline, CDR1 is SGHTA and CDR2 is FQGNSA. The CDR3 runs to 16 residues. Trimming left V 5 bases short and J 3 bases short, with 17 bases between. CDR3 residues: CASSPGTQSSKNIQYF. The CDR3, as DNA: TGTGCCAGCAGCCCCGGGACGCAAAGCAGCAAAAACATTCAGTACTTC.

This clone was recorded once. The genes are TRBV11-3 and TRBJ2-3, with no clear D. Germline values: CDR1 SGHNT, CDR2 YENEEA. V lost 8 bases and J lost 5, with 14 bases in between. The CDR3 runs to 13 residues. The CDR3 loop is CASSSKSEDTQYF. The CDR3 DNA sequence: TGTGCCAGCTCTAGTAAGTCCGAAGATACGCAGTATTTT. The full variable domain, with the rest looked up from reference TRBV11-3 and TRBJ2-3, is EAGVVQSPRYKIIEKKQPVAFWCNPISGHNTLYWYLQNLGQGPELLIRYENEEAVDDSQLPKDRFSAERLKGVDSTLKIQPAELGDSAVYLCASSSKSEDTQYFGPGTRLTVL.

The gene calls are TRBV30 and TRBJ1-1, with a tentative D call TRBD1 (5 bases). CDR3 length: 13 amino acids. Germline CDR1 is GTSNPN and CDR2 is SVGIG (reference sequence). V gave up 2 bases and J gave up 7 bases, with 14 bases separating them. CDR3 nucleotides: TGTGCCTGGAGTTGGGGGGTCGGTTTTGAAGCTTTCTTT. It yields the protein CAWSWGVGFEAFF. The full variable domain, its missing parts supplied by reference TRBV30 and TRBJ1-1, is SQTIHQWPATLVQPVGSPLSLECTVEGTSNPNLYWYRQAAGRGLQLLFYSVGIGQISSEVPQNLSASRPQDRQFILSSKKLLLSDSGFYLCAWSWGVGFEAFFGQGTRLTVV.

The V gene is TRBV19, the J gene TRBJ2-7; D is perhaps TRBD2 (6 bases). Trimming took 5 bases from V and 2 from J, leaving 19 bases between them. The CDR3 has 16 amino acids. CDR1 and CDR2 from the germline V gene are LNHDA and SQIVND (reference sequence). CDR3: CASSPSFDSGTYEQYF. DNA of the CDR3: TGTGCCAGTAGTCCTTCTTTCGATAGCGGCACCTACGAGCAGTACTTC. The full variable domain, with the rest looked up from reference TRBV19 and TRBJ2-7, is DGGITQSPKYLFRKEGQNVTLSCEQNLNHDAMYWYRQDPGQGLRLIYYSQIVNDFQKGDIAEGYSVSREKKESFPLTVTSAQKNPTAFYLCASSPSFDSGTYEQYFGPGTRLTVT.

The chain joins TRBV30 to TRBJ2-7; 15 bases fit TRBD2. Germline trimming cut 7 bases from V and 4 bases from J; bases unmatched to any gene: 5. CDR3 size: 14 residues. Germline V gives CDR1 GTSNPN, CDR2 SVGIG (reference sequence). The CDR3, as DNA: TGTGCCTTCTCCGGGACTAGCGGGGGGTACGAGCAGTACTTC. Its translation: CAFSGTSGGYEQYF.

V usage is TRBV3-1 (or the pseudogene TRBV3-2) and J usage is TRBJ1-1; no clear D. Germline CDR1 LGHDT, CDR2 YNNKEL (reference sequence). The CDR3 length is 14 residues. V was cut by 6 bases and J by 3 bases, with 14 bases left in between. CDR3: CASRETGLDTEAFF. DNA of the CDR3: TGTGCCAGCAGAGAGACCGGGTTGGACACTGAAGCTTTCTTT.

This chain joins TRBV28 and TRBJ1-6; TRBD1 is a possible D gene (6 bases). The V end lost 5 bases, the J end lost 10 bases, and 21 bases lay between the germline ends. Germline V lookup: CDR1 MDHEN, CDR2 SYDVKM. This CDR3 contains 16 residues. CDR3 sequence reads: CASSRVGGSRESPLHF. The CDR3 coding sequence is TGTGCCAGCAGTCGCGTAGGGGGATCGAGGGAATCACCCCTCCACTTT.

V usage is TRBV3-1 (or the pseudogene TRBV3-2) and J usage is TRBJ2-7; D is uncertain. The CDR3 runs to 11 residues. V lost 1 base and J lost 9, with 7 bases in between. Germline-derived CDR1 and CDR2 are LGHDT and YNNKEL (reference sequence). The DNA of the CDR3 is TGTGCCAGCAGCCAAGGGTTCGGGCAGTACTTC. The encoded protein is CASSQGFGQYF.

Note on this clone: At the DNA level, this CDR3 is encoded by other sequences in the same sample as well. DNA for the CDR3: TGTGCCAGCAGCAGCGGCAATCAGCCCCAGCATTTT. Amino acids: CASSSGNQPQHF. The J gene is TRBJ1-5, the V gene TRBV28; no clear D gene. The CDR3 runs to 12 residues. V was clipped by 6 bases and J by 2 bases, with 5 bases between them. CDR1 is MDHEN, CDR2 SYDVKM, per germline.

V is TRBV5-6 and J is TRBJ1-2, with 7 bases identical to TRBD1. Per germline, CDR1 SGHDT and CDR2 YYEEEE. J gave up 7 bases and V 2 bases, and 8 bases lay outside the gene matches. The CDR3 runs 14 residues. This chain's CDR3 is CASSLRQGGAGYTF. CDR3 coding DNA: TGTGCCAGCAGCTTAAGGCAGGGGGGTGCTGGCTACACCTTC.